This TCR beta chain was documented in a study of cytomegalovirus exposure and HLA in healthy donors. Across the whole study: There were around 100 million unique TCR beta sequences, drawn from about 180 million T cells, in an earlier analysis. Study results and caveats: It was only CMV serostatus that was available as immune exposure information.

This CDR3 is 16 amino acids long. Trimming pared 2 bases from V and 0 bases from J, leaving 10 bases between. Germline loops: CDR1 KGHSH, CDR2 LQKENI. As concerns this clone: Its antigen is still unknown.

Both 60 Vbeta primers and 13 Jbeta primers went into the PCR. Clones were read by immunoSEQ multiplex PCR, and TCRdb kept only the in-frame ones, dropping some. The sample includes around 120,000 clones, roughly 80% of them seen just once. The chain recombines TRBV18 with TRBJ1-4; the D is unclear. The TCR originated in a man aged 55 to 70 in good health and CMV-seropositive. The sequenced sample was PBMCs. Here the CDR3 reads CASSPSFPATNEKLFF. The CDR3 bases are TGTGCCAGCTCACCATCCTTCCCAGCAACTAATGAAAAACTGTTTTTT.